The rows below give T cell receptor beta chains drawn from one sample of a study of post-analysis software for immune sequencing data. A single record per CDR3 protein comes from TCRdb applying MiXCR to the PCR reads. The sample records approximately 630,000 distinct CDR3 sequences, 55% to 60% being singletons. The sequencing input was blood. These receptor sequences come from a girl aged 2-10 years with multiple sclerosis. Each CDR3 is given with its conserved first and last residue. The D gene is left open where the match is weak. Clone size is shown for a subset of rows, as once, few, many or a class of expanded clone.

v_gene: TRBV29-1
abundance: NA
d_gene: NA
j_gene: TRBJ2-1
len: 16
CDR3aa: CSVEDRVDSSQGEQFF
CDR3nt: TGCAGCGTTGAAGACCGGGTCGATTCGAGCCAGGGTGAGCAGTTCTTC

v_gene: TRBV7-2
abundance: NA
d_gene: NA
j_gene: TRBJ2-5
len: 13
CDR3aa: CASSGGMRETQYF
CDR3nt: TGTGCCAGCAGCGGGGGGATGAGAGAGACCCAGTACTTC

v_gene: TRBV2
abundance: NA
d_gene: TRBD1
j_gene: TRBJ2-5
len: 15
CDR3aa: CASRYDRGRQETQYF
CDR3nt: TGTGCCAGCAGATACGACAGGGGAAGGCAAGAGACCCAGTACTTC

v_gene: TRBV7-2
abundance: NA
d_gene: TRBD1
j_gene: TRBJ2-3
len: 13
CDR3aa: CASSRDRGDTQYF
CDR3nt: TGTGCCAGCAGCCGAGACAGGGGAGATACGCAGTATTTT

v_gene: TRBV3-1
abundance: few
d_gene: TRBD2
j_gene: TRBJ2-1
len: 13
CDR3aa: CASSQGTRGEQFF
CDR3nt: TGTGCCAGCAGCCAAGGGACTAGGGGTGAGCAGTTCTTC

v_gene: TRBV18
abundance: NA
d_gene: TRBD1
j_gene: TRBJ1-6
len: 15
CDR3aa: CASSPRQGATSPLHF
CDR3nt: TGTGCCAGCTCACCGAGACAGGGGGCTACTTCACCCCTCCACTTT

v_gene: TRBV29-1
abundance: NA
d_gene: NA
j_gene: TRBJ1-2
len: 14
CDR3aa: CSVAGGTGADGYTF
CDR3nt: TGCAGCGTTGCGGGGGGGACGGGGGCCGATGGCTACACCTTC

v_gene: TRBV20-1
abundance: NA
d_gene: NA
j_gene: TRBJ2-5
len: 13
CDR3aa: CSAPKRSRETQYF
CDR3nt: TGCAGCGCTCCTAAAAGGAGTCGAGAGACCCAGTACTTC

v_gene: TRBV20-1
abundance: few
d_gene: TRBD2
j_gene: TRBJ2-1
len: 12
CDR3aa: CSAGGREYEQFF
CDR3nt: TGCAGTGCTGGCGGGCGGGAGTACGAGCAGTTCTTC

v_gene: TRBV5-6
abundance: NA
d_gene: NA
j_gene: TRBJ1-2
len: 13
CDR3aa: CASRSGTFHGYTF
CDR3nt: TGTGCCAGCAGGTCCGGGACATTTCATGGCTACACCTTC

v_gene: TRBV10-3
abundance: few
d_gene: NA
j_gene: TRBJ1-2
len: 15
CDR3aa: CAISPFRVANYGYTF
CDR3nt: TGTGCCATCAGTCCTTTCAGGGTTGCTAACTATGGCTACACCTTC

v_gene: TRBV12-3/TRBV12-4
abundance: few
d_gene: TRBD1
j_gene: TRBJ2-1
len: 17
CDR3aa: CASSTGQGDSSYNEQFF
CDR3nt: TGTGCCAGCAGTACCGGGCAGGGGGATAGCTCCTACAATGAGCAGTTCTTC

v_gene: TRBV29-1
abundance: few
d_gene: NA
j_gene: TRBJ2-7
len: 11
CDR3aa: CSVALSYEQYF
CDR3nt: TGCAGCGTTGCCCTCTCCTACGAGCAGTACTTC

v_gene: TRBV4-3
abundance: few
d_gene: NA
j_gene: TRBJ2-3
len: 17
CDR3aa: CASSQGGGSAYTDTQYF
CDR3nt: TGCGCCAGCAGCCAAGGGGGCGGGTCCGCCTACACAGATACGCAGTATTTT

v_gene: TRBV29-1
abundance: NA
d_gene: TRBD1
j_gene: TRBJ1-2
len: 14
CDR3aa: CSGGQTKGMDGYTF
CDR3nt: TGCAGCGGGGGACAGACAAAGGGTATGGATGGCTACACCTTC

v_gene: TRBV7-3
abundance: few
d_gene: NA
j_gene: TRBJ2-3
len: 14
CDR3aa: CASSLRGATDTQYF
CDR3nt: TGTGCCAGCAGCTTAAGAGGAGCCACAGATACGCAGTATTTT

v_gene: TRBV6-5
abundance: NA
d_gene: NA
j_gene: TRBJ1-5
len: 19
CDR3aa: CASSSAPGRDGEPNQPQHF
CDR3nt: TGTGCCAGCAGTTCGGCCCCGGGGAGGGACGGAGAGCCCAATCAGCCCCAGCATTTT

v_gene: TRBV7-2
abundance: NA
d_gene: TRBD2
j_gene: TRBJ2-4
len: 19
CDR3aa: CASSLGSGLAGGPKNIQYF
CDR3nt: TGTGCCAGCAGCTTAGGATCGGGACTAGCGGGGGGGCCCAAAAACATTCAGTACTTC

v_gene: TRBV7-7
abundance: NA
d_gene: NA
j_gene: TRBJ2-1
len: 13
CDR3aa: CASSLERYNEQFF
CDR3nt: TGTGCCAGCAGCTTAGAACGTTACAATGAGCAGTTCTTC

v_gene: TRBV7-9
abundance: NA
d_gene: NA
j_gene: TRBJ2-1
len: 14
CDR3aa: CASTAGGINNEQFF
CDR3nt: TGTGCCAGCACCGCGGGTGGGATCAACAATGAGCAGTTCTTC

v_gene: TRBV4-3
abundance: NA
d_gene: TRBD2
j_gene: TRBJ2-3
len: 18
CDR3aa: CASSQERLAGGLVDTQYF
CDR3nt: TGCGCCAGCAGCCAAGAAAGACTAGCGGGGGGTCTCGTAGATACGCAGTATTTT

v_gene: TRBV29-1
abundance: few
d_gene: TRBD2
j_gene: TRBJ2-5
len: 15
CDR3aa: CSVTSGSVVSETQYF
CDR3nt: TGCAGCGTGACTAGCGGGAGTGTAGTCTCGGAGACCCAGTACTTC

v_gene: TRBV28
abundance: NA
d_gene: NA
j_gene: TRBJ1-1
len: 19
CDR3aa: CASSLPRQSEGWANTEAFF
CDR3nt: TGTGCCAGCAGTTTACCCCGGCAATCTGAAGGGTGGGCGAACACTGAAGCTTTCTTT

v_gene: TRBV20-1
abundance: NA
d_gene: NA
j_gene: TRBJ1-5
len: 15
CDR3aa: CSAGASVGGYQPQHF
CDR3nt: TGCAGTGCTGGAGCTAGCGTCGGGGGGTATCAGCCCCAGCATTTT

v_gene: TRBV6-1
abundance: NA
d_gene: TRBD1
j_gene: TRBJ2-7
len: 17
CDR3aa: CASRGWGQGVHGASQYF
CDR3nt: TGTGCCAGCAGGGGATGGGGACAGGGGGTCCATGGGGCATCCCAGTACTTC

v_gene: TRBV7-2
abundance: NA
d_gene: TRBD2
j_gene: TRBJ2-5
len: 16
CDR3aa: CASSLSWTSLQETQYF
CDR3nt: TGTGCCAGCAGCCTAAGTTGGACTAGCCTCCAAGAGACCCAGTACTTC